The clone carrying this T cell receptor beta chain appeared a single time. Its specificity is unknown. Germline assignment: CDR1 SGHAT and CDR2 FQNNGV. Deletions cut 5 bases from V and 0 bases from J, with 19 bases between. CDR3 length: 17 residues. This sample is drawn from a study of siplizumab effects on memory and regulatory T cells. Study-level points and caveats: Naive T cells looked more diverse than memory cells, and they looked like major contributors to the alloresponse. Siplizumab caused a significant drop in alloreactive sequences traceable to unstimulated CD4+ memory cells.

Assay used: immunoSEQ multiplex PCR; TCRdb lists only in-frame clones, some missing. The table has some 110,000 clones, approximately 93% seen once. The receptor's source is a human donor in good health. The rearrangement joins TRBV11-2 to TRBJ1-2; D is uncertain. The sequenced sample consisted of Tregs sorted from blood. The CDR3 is CASSPSRGLGTNYGYTF. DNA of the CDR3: TGTGCCAGCAGCCCAAGCCGGGGATTGGGTACTAACTATGGCTACACCTTC.